This TCR beta chain comes out of a study of cytomegalovirus exposure and HLA in healthy donors (dated by TCRdb to 2017 to 2019). Study-level background: According to a later analysis, one platform produced both the 110 or so validation repertoires and the approximately 670 repertoires of the first cohort. The study combined high-throughput TCR immunosequencing, statistical association of individual TCRs with disease status, and machine learning to predict cytomegalovirus infection status. A separate validation cohort of 100 to 150 different subjects was used in addition to the approximately 700-subject first cohort. The study aimed to test whether signatures of past pathogen exposure could be identified by cataloging public T cell receptors. The research as a whole found: The authors suggested that the approach could potentially be extended to other disease states and immunological phenotypes. A later analysis had no HLA typing for the validation cohort, so co-occurrence there was scored across all 130 or so repertoires. In vitro tests confirmed that a few of the cytomegalovirus-associated TCR beta chains recognize cytomegalovirus antigens. In the study, approximately 160 TCR beta chains were listed as associated with cytomegalovirus. A later analysis found that TCRs clustered in the first cohort also tended to co-occur in the 100 to 150 validation repertoires, with more than 90% of cluster scores above 0. The classifier was reported to diagnose cytomegalovirus status with high specificity and sensitivity in both the original cohort and the validation cohort. While some public TCRs were present in many individuals, most TCR sequences turned up only very rarely across donors.

About this clone: It has no known antigen specificity. Qualities for individual bases were not recorded, and no much larger clone is one base off.

Separate from the approximately 670-subject first cohort, the validation cohort of 95 to 150 subjects was the group to which the donors belonged. The germline V and J ends show losses of 8 bases and 5 bases respectively, and no gene match explains 11 bases of the junction. Reading the germline V gene gives CDR1 MNHEY and CDR2 SVGAGI. Inclusive of the bounding cysteine and phenylalanine, the CDR3 is 14 residues long. Only the CDR3 region is kept as DNA, spanning 42 bases read in frame from base 1. The method behind the library was the immunoSEQ multiplex PCR assay. In the original analysis: A statistical classification framework was built to diagnose cytomegalovirus status from the catalog of TCR beta chain sequences. Here the immuneACCESS table is served through TCRdb, limited to in-frame sequences with V and J called. Missing clones are a known gap in these copies; in checked studies unresolved V genes cover under half, and the rest lacks a known reason. That table supplies the V and J calls and clone size; D and trimming were determined from the DNA. A total of over 110,000 clones appear in this sample, more than 85% of them only once. The biggest ten clones account for 8.7% of the sample.

The sequence was obtained from a man aged 18 to 30 in good health and CMV-seropositive. The V and J genes are TRBV6-5 and TRBJ2-7; 8 nucleotides in the junction match TRBD1. The specimen was PBMCs. The nucleotides are TGTGCCAGCGGGAAGGCAGGGGGCATCCACGAGCAGTACTTC. Its protein reads: CASGKAGGIHEQYF.